The 32 T cell receptor beta chains listed next were all sequenced from one sample in a study of blood T cell repertoires in COVID-19. Here immunoSEQ multiplex PCR was the method, and the copy in TCRdb shows in-frame clones only, minus some. The table has about 160,000 clones, 81% seen once. Sample: peripheral blood. Receptor source: a man aged 55-75 years with active or convalescent COVID-19.

The rearrangement uses TRBV11-2 and TRBJ1-1, with D uncertain. Trimming took 5 bases from V and 0 from J, leaving 7 bases between them. The germline V gene encodes CDR1 SGHAT and CDR2 FQNNGV. CDR3 length equals 13 residues. CDR3 protein: CASSLGVNTEAFF. CDR3 DNA sequence: TGTGCCAGCAGCCTGGGAGTGAACACTGAAGCTTTCTTT.

In this sample, this clone turned up a few times. V gene TRBV7-9 combines with J gene TRBJ1-1, with 9 nucleotides matching TRBD1. From germline, CDR1 is SEHNR and CDR2 FQNEAQ (reference sequence). The CDR3 runs 13 residues. The V segment lost 5 bases and the J segment 11 bases; nucleotides outside the gene matches: 9. CDR3 nucleotides: TGTGCCAGCAGCCCCCGGGACAGGGATAGGGCTTTCTTT. Translation gives CASSPRDRDRAFF.

The rearrangement joins TRBV10-3 to TRBJ1-1; TRBD1 matches at 7 bases. The ends lost 2 bases at V and 0 bases at J; junction bases unmatched: 3. Germline V gives CDR1 ENHRY, CDR2 SYGVKD. This CDR3 has 15 amino acids. The DNA for the CDR3 is TGTGCCATCAGTGAGAAGGGGGCGATGAACACTGAAGCTTTCTTT. Protein: CAISEKGAMNTEAFF.

The chain combines TRBV2 with TRBJ2-3; 14 bases are a match to TRBD2. The CDR3 is 16 amino acids. Unmatched junction bases numbered 12, after V lost 6 bases and J lost 10 bases. Germline values: CDR1 SNHLY, CDR2 FYNNEI. The CDR3 DNA sequence: TGTGCCAGCAGACCACCGGGACTAGCGGGGGCCCCTCCGCAGTATTTT. It is translated as CASRPPGLAGAPPQYF.

This chain links TRBV6-5 with TRBJ1-2; TRBD1 aligns across 7 bases. This CDR3 is 12 amino acids long. Germline V gives CDR1 MNHEY, CDR2 SVGAGI. The J segment lost 8 bases and the V segment lost 7 bases, leaving 7 bases of the junction unmatched. Here the CDR3 reads CASTEGAGGYTF. CDR3 DNA: TGTGCCAGCACCGAGGGGGCGGGGGGCTACACCTTC.

The chain carries TRBV27 and TRBJ2-7; 12 positions agree with TRBD2. Germline values: CDR1 MNHEY, CDR2 SMNVEV (reference sequence). The CDR3 runs to 17 residues. The trim removed 2 bases at V and 2 bases at J, leaving 7 bases unmatched. CDR3 nucleotide sequence: TGTGCCAGCAGTTTAACGGGACTAGCGGGCCGTACCTACGAGCAGTACTTC. It specifies CASSLTGLAGRTYEQYF.

This clone has ten or more counts. V gene TRBV6-1 combines with J gene TRBJ1-1; 9 nucleotides line up with TRBD1. Germline loops: CDR1 MNHNS, CDR2 SASEGT. This CDR3 is built from 16 residues. Trimming removed 0 bases from V and 3 bases from J; junction bases left unmatched: 5. CDR3 region: CASSEAGTGWDTEAFF. The CDR3 DNA reads TGTGCCAGCAGTGAAGCAGGGACAGGGTGGGACACTGAAGCTTTCTTT.

V gene TRBV27 combines with J gene TRBJ2-3; D might be TRBD2 (5 bases). Germline lookup yields CDR1 MNHEY and CDR2 SMNVEV (reference sequence). This CDR3 spans 15 amino acids. Trimming took 6 bases from V and 6 from J, leaving 19 bases between them. CDR3 region: CASSLTAATRDTQYF. The CDR3 DNA reads as TGTGCCAGCAGCCTGACCGCTGCTACTAGGGATACGCAGTATTTT.

The DNA for the CDR3 is TGTGCCAGCAGCTTACAGGGTTCTAATCAGCCCCAGCATTTT. Protein product: CASSLQGSNQPQHF. The chain employs TRBV7-2 and TRBJ1-5, with D possibly being TRBD1 (5 bases). Germline CDR1 and CDR2: SGHTA and FQGNSA. V shed 2 bases and J shed 4 bases, with 9 bases lying between them. The CDR3 length is 14 residues.

The chain joins TRBV9 to TRBJ2-3, with TRBD1 as a possible D gene (5 bases). Trimming cost V 3 bases and J 2 bases, with 7 bases left between them. The CDR3 covers 13 residues. Germline V gene sequence: CDR1 SGDLS, CDR2 YYNGEE. CDR3 amino acids: CASSGQSTDTQYF. CDR3 bases: TGTGCCAGCAGCGGACAGTCCACAGATACGCAGTATTTT.

The rearrangement uses TRBV11-2 and TRBJ2-1; 9 nucleotides agree with TRBD2. J lost 2 bases, V lost 2 bases, and 1 base had no gene match. The germline gives CDR1 SGHAT, CDR2 FQNNGV. This CDR3 has 15 residues. The CDR3 sequence is CASSLRGGAYNEQFF. The CDR3 DNA sequence: TGTGCCAGCAGCTTACGCGGGGGGGCCTACAATGAGCAGTTCTTC.

The genes are TRBV10-3 and TRBJ1-1, with 7 bases matching TRBD1. This CDR3 region has 14 residues. V lost 7 bases and J lost 2; bases outside the gene matches: 7. CDR1 ENHRY and CDR2 SYGVKD come from the germline V gene. The CDR3 spells CAINADRQNTEAFF. CDR3 DNA: TGTGCCATCAATGCGGACAGGCAAAACACTGAAGCTTTCTTT.

This clone was picked up many times. The V call is TRBV6-1, the J call TRBJ1-5; D is ambiguous. Deletions cut 1 base from V and 4 bases from J, with 11 bases between. Germline CDR1 is MNHNS and CDR2 is SASEGT. This CDR3 is 15 amino acids long. The CDR3 loop is CASSEGPAENQPQHF. The CDR3, as DNA: TGTGCCAGCAGTGAAGGACCGGCGGAAAATCAGCCCCAGCATTTT.

V is TRBV15 and J is TRBJ1-4; TRBD1 matches 12 bases. V lost 3 bases to trimming and J lost 7 bases; unmatched junction nucleotides: 3. Germline V gene lookup returns CDR1 LNHNV and CDR2 YYDKDF (reference sequence). This CDR3 is built from 15 residues. CDR3: CATSRGTGGTEKLFF. CDR3 in DNA: TGTGCCACCAGCAGGGGGACAGGGGGCACTGAAAAACTGTTTTTT.

The chain combines TRBV29-1 with TRBJ1-1; 8 bases are shared with TRBD1. This CDR3 is built from 13 residues. V dropped 8 bases and J dropped 5; count of bases not matched to a gene: 10. Germline CDR1 reads SQVTM; CDR2 reads ANQGSEA. The CDR3 is CSTFSGGITEAFF. The CDR3 bases are TGCAGCACCTTCTCAGGGGGCATTACTGAAGCTTTCTTT.

The chain recombines TRBV19 with TRBJ2-6; 7 bases line up with TRBD1. Germline CDR1 reads LNHDA; CDR2 reads SQIVND (reference sequence). With 8 bases clipped from V and 0 bases from J, the junction kept 1 base outside the gene matches. The CDR3 consists of 14 residues. The CDR3, as DNA: TGTGCCAGTGAGGGGGCCTCTGGGGCCAACGTCCTGACTTTC. Translated, it gives CASEGASGANVLTF. Complete variable domain (other parts from reference TRBV19 and TRBJ2-6): DGGITQSPKYLFRKEGQNVTLSCEQNLNHDAMYWYRQDPGQGLRLIYYSQIVNDFQKGDIAEGYSVSREKKESFPLTVTSAQKNPTAFYLCASEGASGANVLTFGAGSRLTVL.

V usage is TRBV3-1 (or the pseudogene TRBV3-2) and J usage is TRBJ1-2; D is unclear. V was cut by 1 base and J by 8 bases, with 11 bases left in between. The CDR3 contains 13 residues. Germline assignment: CDR1 LGHDT and CDR2 YNNKEL (reference sequence). The CDR3 reads CASSQAEGSGYTF. The CDR3 coding sequence is TGTGCCAGCAGCCAAGCTGAGGGAAGCGGCTACACCTTC.

The CDR3 region has the DNA TGTGCCAGCAGCCCATTGACAGGGGGGAATTCACCCCTCCACTTT. Its translation is CASSPLTGGNSPLHF. This rearrangement joins TRBV7-8 to TRBJ1-6; 9 bases agree with TRBD1. The CDR3 length is 15 residues. The junction had 6 bases not matched to a gene; V was cut back by 5 bases and J by 7 bases. CDR1 is SGHVS, CDR2 FQNEAQ, per germline.

V and J are TRBV19 and TRBJ1-4; 9 bases align to TRBD1. There are 15 residues in the CDR3. CDR1 and CDR2 (germline): LNHDA, SQIVND (reference sequence). V shed 7 bases and J 6 bases; nucleotides not matched to a gene: 9. The CDR3 nucleotides read TGTGCCAGTAAAAACAGGGGGCCGGGGGATGAAAAACTGTTTTTT. Its protein product is CASKNRGPGDEKLFF.

This clone is a singleton in its sample. The chain joins TRBV19 to TRBJ1-1; 7 positions match TRBD1. Germline V gene sequence: CDR1 LNHDA, CDR2 SQIVND (reference sequence). The CDR3 contains 15 residues. V lost 7 bases to trimming and J lost 1 base; unmatched junction nucleotides: 9. This CDR3 is CASKPLAGGNTEAFF. CDR3 in DNA: TGTGCCAGTAAACCCCTGGCAGGGGGGAACACTGAAGCTTTCTTT.

V usage is TRBV12-5 and J usage is TRBJ1-5; 11 positions agree with TRBD1. CDR3 size: 15 residues. Germline-derived CDR1 and CDR2 are LGHNT and FRNRAP. The junction had 5 bases not matched to a gene; V was cut back by 6 bases and J by 4 bases. In nucleotides, the CDR3 is TGTGCTAGTGGAAAGGACAGGGGGCGGAATCAGCCCCAGCATTTT. It codes for CASGKDRGRNQPQHF.

This clone was detected a few times. The CDR3 DNA sequence: TGTGCCAGCAGTGAGGGACAGGGGAACGGAAACACCATATATTTT. Its protein product is CASSEGQGNGNTIYF. The chain uses TRBV27 and TRBJ1-3; 10 bases agree with TRBD1. The ends lost 5 bases at V and 4 bases at J; junction bases unmatched: 5. Germline V gene data show CDR1 as MNHEY and CDR2 as SMNVEV (reference sequence). There are 15 residues in the CDR3.

This chain joins TRBV5-1 and TRBJ1-1, with a possible D match to TRBD1 (6 bases). Trimming left V 0 bases short and J 5 bases short, with 14 bases between. Germline V gene lookup returns CDR1 SGHRS and CDR2 YFSETQ. The CDR3 is 15 residues long. Here the CDR3 reads CASSLGPGVGTEAFF. The CDR3 DNA reads as TGCGCCAGCAGCTTGGGTCCAGGGGTAGGGACTGAAGCTTTCTTT.

V usage is TRBV7-2 and J usage is TRBJ2-3, with 7 bases that match TRBD2. The CDR3 runs 18 residues. With 5 bases clipped from V and 1 base from J, the junction kept 15 bases outside the gene matches. Germline V gene lookup returns CDR1 SGHTA and CDR2 FQGNSA. CDR3 sequence reads: CASSVGPGLVGGTDTQYF. The CDR3, as DNA: TGTGCCAGCAGCGTAGGCCCCGGACTAGTCGGTGGCACAGATACGCAGTATTTT. Filled out from reference TRBV7-2 and TRBJ2-3, the complete variable domain reads GAGVSQSPSNKVTEKGKDVELRCDPISGHTALYWYRQSLGQGLEFLIYFQGNSAPDKSGLPSDRFSAERTGGSVSTLTIQRTQQEDSAVYLCASSVGPGLVGGTDTQYFGPGTRLTVL.

The DNA for the CDR3 is TGCAGTACCGCCCGGGACGAGCAGTACTTC. The encoded protein is CSTARDEQYF. The V and J genes are TRBV20-1 and TRBJ2-7; no firm D call. The germline V gene has CDR1 DFQATT and CDR2 SNEGSKA (reference sequence). Between the trimmed V and J ends, which lost 8 bases and 5 bases, there was a span of 10 bases. This CDR3 contains 10 residues.

The chain carries TRBV6-5 and TRBJ1-2; possible D gene TRBD1, 6 bases. Germline V CDR1 and CDR2: MNHEY, SVGAGI. V lost 4 bases to trimming and J lost 4 bases, with 10 bases between them. The CDR3 runs to 13 residues. CDR3 residues: CASSSTGPYGYTF. In nucleotides, the CDR3 is TGTGCCAGCAGTTCTACAGGGCCCTATGGCTACACCTTC.

The sample holds a few counts of this clone. The chain carries TRBV28 and TRBJ1-5, with 7 bases matching TRBD1. The ends lost 6 bases at V and 5 bases at J; junction bases unmatched: 4. The CDR3 has 13 residues. Per the germline V gene, CDR1 is MDHEN and CDR2 is SYDVKM. This chain's CDR3 is CASRTGAYQPQHF. The CDR3 DNA reads TGTGCCAGCAGAACAGGGGCCTATCAGCCCCAGCATTTT. The full variable domain, rest sourced from reference TRBV28 and TRBJ1-5, is DVKVTQSSRYLVKRTGEKVFLECVQDMDHENMFWYRQDPGLGLRLIYFSYDVKMKEKGDIPEGYSVSREKKERFSLILESASTNQTSMYLCASRTGAYQPQHFGDGTRLSIL.

The genes are TRBV3-1 (or the pseudogene TRBV3-2) and TRBJ1-2; 8 positions match TRBD1. Losses at the gene ends were 3 bases for V and 6 bases for J; bases not matched to a gene: 9. The germline V gene encodes CDR1 LGHDT and CDR2 YNNKEL (reference sequence). The length of the CDR3 is 15 residues. This chain's CDR3 is CASSHPGTGFDGYTF. The CDR3 region has the DNA TGTGCCAGCAGCCACCCCGGGACAGGCTTCGATGGCTACACCTTC.

The chain links TRBV6-5 to TRBJ1-1; the D gene is possibly TRBD1 (5 bases). The CDR3 is 15 residues long. Trimming removed 0 bases at V and 4 bases at J, with 12 bases between. CDR1 and CDR2 (germline): MNHEY, SVGAGI. The CDR3 loop reads CASSYSGGRRTEAFF. For the CDR3, the DNA is TGTGCCAGCAGTTACTCGGGGGGTCGACGCACTGAAGCTTTCTTT.

There are a few counts of this clone. J is TRBJ2-2 and V is TRBV7-2; tentatively, D is TRBD2 (6 bases). Germline values: CDR1 SGHTA, CDR2 FQGNSA. V was clipped by 1 base and J by 7 bases, with 10 bases between them. The CDR3 loop spans 14 amino acids. The DNA for the CDR3 is TGTGCCAGCAGCTTAGGGACTAAGGACGGGGAGCTGTTTTTT. This codes for CASSLGTKDGELFF.

The rearrangement joins TRBV5-4 to TRBJ2-3; 10 positions agree with TRBD1. This CDR3 is built from 15 residues. The V and J ends lost 2 bases and 4 bases, in that order; junction bases with no gene match: 4. Germline V CDR1 and CDR2: SGHNT, YYREEE (reference sequence). The DNA for the CDR3 is TGTGCCAGCAGCTTCCCGGGACAGGGGTCAGATACGCAGTATTTT. It translates to CASSFPGQGSDTQYF.

The rearrangement links TRBV28 to TRBJ2-7; 9 bases align to TRBD1. The CDR3 length is 15 residues. With 5 bases clipped from V and 2 bases from J, the junction kept 7 bases outside the gene matches. Germline-derived CDR1 and CDR2 are MDHEN and SYDVKM. CDR3 residues: CASSNPGQGTYEQYF. In DNA form, the CDR3 reads TGTGCCAGCAGTAATCCGGGACAGGGTACCTACGAGCAGTACTTC.